This T cell receptor beta chain was recovered during a study of blood T cells in healthy people across ages. Trimming took off 11 bases at V and 0 bases at J, with 14 bases between the two ends. Germline lookup yields CDR1 MNHEY and CDR2 SVGAGI. The CDR3 is 13 amino acids. Each sample yielded at least 5 micrograms of PBMC total RNA. Primers used in a second PCR of about 6 to 11 cycles were a sample-barcoded 5' primer and a J-beta primer mix. Each cDNA molecule carried a tag from a template-switch adaptor that contained 12 random nucleotides. TCRdb processed the 5' RACE reads anew with MiXCR; each CDR3 protein has one entry. The sample comprises over a million distinct CDR3 sequences, under 55% of which are singletons, and under 20% rests with the top ten.

Sequencing input: blood. This chain connects TRBV6-5 to TRBJ2-7; weak D call: TRBD1 (5 bases). This receptor was taken from a woman aged 55 to 70 in good health. Written as DNA, the CDR3 is TGTGCCGCCAGACAGTCGAGCTCCTACGAGCAGTACTTC. Translation: CAARQSSSYEQYF.